This TCR beta chain comes out of a study of CD8 T cells in ankylosing spondylitis. This clonotype was recorded many times. The antigen is unknown. V was trimmed by 3 bases and J by 1 base, leaving 9 bases between them. The CDR3 spans 13 residues. The germline V gene has CDR1 DFQATT and CDR2 SNEGSKA (reference sequence). Overall study findings and caveats: Blood of patients with ankylosing spondylitis appeared to be characterized by a TCR beta motif of eight highly homologous variants.

TCRdb reprocessed the 5' RACE reads via MiXCR and lists one record per CDR3 protein. The data show 200,000 to 300,000 distinct CDR3 sequences, 20% to 30% seen once. The receptor was derived from a male donor with ankylosing spondylitis or in good health (not recorded which). The chain is built from TRBV20-1 and TRBJ1-1, with D unclear. Material: blood, either unsorted or a sorted T cell fraction (not recorded which). For the CDR3, the DNA is TGCAGTGCTAGGTGGCGGGCGAACACTGAAGCTTTCTTT. Translating gives CSARWRANTEAFF.